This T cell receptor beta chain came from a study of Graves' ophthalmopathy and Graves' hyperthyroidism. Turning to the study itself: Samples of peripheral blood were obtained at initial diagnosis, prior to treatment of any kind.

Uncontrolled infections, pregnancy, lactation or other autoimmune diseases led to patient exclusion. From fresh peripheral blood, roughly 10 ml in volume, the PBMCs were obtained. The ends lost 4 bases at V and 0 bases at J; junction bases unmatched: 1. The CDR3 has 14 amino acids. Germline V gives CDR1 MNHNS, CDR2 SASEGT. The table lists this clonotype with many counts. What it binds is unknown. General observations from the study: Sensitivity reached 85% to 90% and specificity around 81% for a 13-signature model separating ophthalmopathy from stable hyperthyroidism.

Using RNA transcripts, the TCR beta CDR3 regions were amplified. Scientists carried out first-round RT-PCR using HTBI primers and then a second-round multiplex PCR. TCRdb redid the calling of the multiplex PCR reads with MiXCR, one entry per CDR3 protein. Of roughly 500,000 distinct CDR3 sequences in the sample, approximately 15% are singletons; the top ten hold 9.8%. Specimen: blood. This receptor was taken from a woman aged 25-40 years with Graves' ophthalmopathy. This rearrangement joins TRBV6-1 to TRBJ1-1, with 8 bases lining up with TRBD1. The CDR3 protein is CASSGGQVNTEAFF. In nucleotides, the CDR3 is TGTGCCAGCAGTGGGGGACAGGTGAACACTGAAGCTTTCTTT.